The 13 T cell receptor beta chains given below trace back to one sample, sequenced in a study of post-analysis software for immune sequencing data. Study results and limitations: Compared with controls, patients had more of 4 or 5 TRBV segments, including TRBV5-6, TRBV5-1 and TRBV20-1.

No antigen is known for these receptors. Included in the TCR beta cDNA libraries were unique molecular identifiers. TCRdb ran MiXCR on the PCR reads and lists one entry per CDR3 protein. The table has about 770,000 distinct CDR3 sequences, more than 45% seen once. Sequencing was performed on blood. These receptors originate from a girl under 18 with multiple sclerosis.

The chain carries TRBV6-5 and TRBJ2-7; D is undetermined. Germline V gene sequence: CDR1 MNHEY, CDR2 SVGAGI. The CDR3 consists of 12 residues. The germline V and J ends were trimmed by 6 bases and 3 bases, with 9 bases remaining between them. The CDR3 DNA follows: TGTGCCAGCAGGGCCAGGCACTACGAGCAGTACTTC. Protein: CASRARHYEQYF.

The rearrangement uses TRBV20-1 and TRBJ2-1; TRBD2 agrees at 7 bases. Germline CDR1 DFQATT, CDR2 SNEGSKA (reference sequence). V shed 0 bases, J shed 0 bases, and the junction held 8 bases outside the gene matches. CDR3 size: 17 residues. CDR3 sequence (DNA): TGCAGTGCTAGAGATTTTGAGCTAGCGGTCTCCTACAATGAGCAGTTCTTC. Its translation: CSARDFELAVSYNEQFF.

This rearrangement joins TRBV12-3 or TRBV12-4 to TRBJ1-1; D call uncertain. There are 15 residues in the CDR3. Deletions cut 2 bases from V and 2 bases from J, with 12 bases between. CDR3 nucleotide sequence: TGTGCCAGCAGTTTAAGTCAGGCCGTTAACACTGAAGCTTTCTTT. Its translation is CASSLSQAVNTEAFF.

The table lists this clonotype with a few counts. This chain uses TRBV6-5 with TRBJ2-7; D is possibly TRBD2 (6 bases). Germline V gene sequence: CDR1 MNHEY, CDR2 SVGAGI. Trimming pared 4 bases from V and 1 base from J, leaving 23 bases between. This CDR3 region has 18 residues. CDR3 amino acids: CASSSTRTTTVSSYEQYF. The CDR3 DNA sequence: TGTGCCAGCAGTTCCACTCGGACTACCACGGTTTCATCCTACGAGCAGTACTTC.

J is TRBJ2-7 and V is TRBV12-5, with D uncertain. This CDR3 is 12 amino acids long. Deletions cut 0 bases from V and 5 bases from J, with 5 bases between. Germline assignment: CDR1 LGHNT and CDR2 FRNRAP. DNA for the CDR3: TGTGCTAGTGGTTTGGTGTGGAACGAGCAGTACTTC. Its translation is CASGLVWNEQYF.

This chain joins TRBV13 and TRBJ2-3; 11 bases agree with TRBD2. CDR1 is PRHDT, CDR2 FYEKMQ, per germline (reference sequence). V lost 4 bases and J lost 6; bases outside the gene matches: 6. This CDR3 comprises 15 residues. The CDR3 coding sequence is TGTGCCAGCAGCTATACTAGCGGGAGTGGGGATACGCAGTATTTT. Its protein product is CASSYTSGSGDTQYF.

The gene calls are TRBV18 and TRBJ2-5, with 7 bases fitting TRBD1. CDR1 and CDR2 (germline): KGHSH, LQKENI. Trimming removed 4 bases from V and 4 bases from J; junction bases left unmatched: 3. This CDR3 contains 13 residues. The CDR3: CASSQTGRETQYF. Written as DNA, the CDR3 is TGTGCCAGCTCACAGACAGGGAGAGAGACCCAGTACTTC.

The table lists this clonotype with a few counts. The gene calls are TRBV30 and TRBJ2-1, with a tentative D call TRBD1 (5 bases). Germline V gene sequence: CDR1 GTSNPN, CDR2 SVGIG (reference sequence). V was cut by 4 bases and J by 12 bases, with 16 bases left in between. This CDR3 region has 12 residues. The CDR3 DNA reads as TGTGCCTGGACCTTAGAAGGGGTATCGCAGTTCTTC. Encoded protein: CAWTLEGVSQFF.

The chain carries TRBV15 and TRBJ2-1; 11 bases match TRBD2. The length of the CDR3 is 16 residues. Per germline, CDR1 LNHNV and CDR2 YYDKDF (reference sequence). J lost 6 bases, V lost 0 bases, and 4 bases had no gene match. The CDR3 DNA sequence: TGTGCCACCAGCAGAGAAACTAGCGGGAGCCCCAATGAGCAGTTCTTC. This gives the protein CATSRETSGSPNEQFF. The full variable domain, in which reference TRBV15 and TRBJ2-1 provide the parts outside the CDR3, is DAMVIQNPRYQVTQFGKPVTLSCSQTLNHNVMYWYQQKSSQAPKLLFHYYDKDFNNEADTPDNFQSRRPNTSFCFLDIRSPGLGDTAMYLCATSRETSGSPNEQFFGPGTRLTVL.

The chain employs TRBV21-1 and TRBJ2-4. TRBV21-1 is shown as a pseudogene. The CDR3 is 14 amino acids. The CDR3 here is CASSRYGAKNIQYF. In DNA, the CDR3 is TGTGCCAGCAGCAGATACGGAGCCAAAAACATTCAGTACTTC.

This sequence joins TRBV29-1 and TRBJ1-2; 7 bases are shared with TRBD1. Germline loops: CDR1 SQVTM, CDR2 ANQGSEA. Trimming at V came to 7 bases and at J to 6 bases, leaving 5 bases not matched to a gene. The CDR3 is made up of 11 amino acids. CDR3 amino acids: CSGGQDNGYTF. The CDR3 DNA reads TGCAGCGGTGGACAGGACAATGGCTACACCTTC.

The V call is TRBV18, the J call TRBJ2-1, with TRBD1 identical over 9 bases. The germline V gene encodes CDR1 KGHSH and CDR2 LQKENI. V was pared by 3 bases and J by 8 bases, with 8 bases of the junction left unmatched. The CDR3 is 15 residues long. In DNA, the CDR3 is TGTGCCAGCTCACCCAGTGGGACAGGGAAGTATGAGCAGTTCTTC. It encodes CASSPSGTGKYEQFF.

The chain recombines TRBV9 with TRBJ1-1; D is unclear. Germline CDR1 reads SGDLS; CDR2 reads YYNGEE. This CDR3 comprises 12 residues. The ends were cut back, 3 bases at V and 5 bases at J, with 8 bases in the middle. The CDR3 protein is CASSGEVTEAFF. The CDR3 coding sequence is TGTGCCAGCAGCGGAGAGGTGACTGAAGCTTTCTTT.